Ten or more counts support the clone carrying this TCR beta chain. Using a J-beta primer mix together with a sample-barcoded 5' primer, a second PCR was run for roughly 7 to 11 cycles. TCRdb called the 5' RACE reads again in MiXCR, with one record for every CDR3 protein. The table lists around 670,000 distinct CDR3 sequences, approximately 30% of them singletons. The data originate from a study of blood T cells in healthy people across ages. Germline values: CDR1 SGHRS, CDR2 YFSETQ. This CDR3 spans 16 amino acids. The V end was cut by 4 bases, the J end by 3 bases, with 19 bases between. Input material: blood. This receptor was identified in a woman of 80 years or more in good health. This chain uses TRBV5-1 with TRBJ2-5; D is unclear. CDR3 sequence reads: CASSPAGAINEETQYF. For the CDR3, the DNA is TGCGCCAGCAGCCCGGCAGGCGCTATTAATGAAGAGACCCAGTACTTC.